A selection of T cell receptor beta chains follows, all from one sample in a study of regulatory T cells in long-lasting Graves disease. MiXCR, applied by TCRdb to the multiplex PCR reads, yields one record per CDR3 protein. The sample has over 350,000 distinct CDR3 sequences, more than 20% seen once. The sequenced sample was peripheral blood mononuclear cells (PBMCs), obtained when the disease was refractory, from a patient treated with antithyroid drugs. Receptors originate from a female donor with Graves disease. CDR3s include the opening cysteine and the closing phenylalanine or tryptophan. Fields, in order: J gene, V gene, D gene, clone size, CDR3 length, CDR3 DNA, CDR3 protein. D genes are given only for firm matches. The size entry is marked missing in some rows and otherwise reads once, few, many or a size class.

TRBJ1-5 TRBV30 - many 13 TGTGCCTGGAGTCTGCAGGGGCTCCAGCCCCAGCATTTT CAWSLQGLQPQHF
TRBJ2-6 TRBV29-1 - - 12 TGCAGCGTGGAACCGGCGGCCAACGTCCTGACTTTC CSVEPAANVLTF
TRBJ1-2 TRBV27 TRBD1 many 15 TGTGCCAGCAGTGGGACAGTAATCCCCAACTATGGCTACACCTTC CASSGTVIPNYGYTF
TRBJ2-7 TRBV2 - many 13 TGTGCCAGCAGTGAATACCCGGATGGCGAGCAGTACTTC CASSEYPDGEQYF
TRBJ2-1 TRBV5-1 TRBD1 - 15 TGCGCCAGCAGTCCAGGCGGACAGGGGAGTAATGAGCAGTTCTTC CASSPGGQGSNEQFF
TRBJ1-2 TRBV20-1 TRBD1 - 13 TGCAGTGCTAGCGGGCAGGGGGGATATGGCTACACCTTC CSASGQGGYGYTF
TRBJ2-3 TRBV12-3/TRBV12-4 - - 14 TGTGCCAGCACTCCATTTCGGGGCACAGATACGCAGTATTTT CASTPFRGTDTQYF
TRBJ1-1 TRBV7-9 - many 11 TGCGCCAGCAGCTTGGGGGGGTTAGCTTTCTTT CASSLGGLAFF
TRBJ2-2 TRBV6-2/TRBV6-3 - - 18 TGTGCCAGCAGTTACTCGGTTCCCGACAGGACGAACACCGGGGAGCTGTTTTTT CASSYSVPDRTNTGELFF
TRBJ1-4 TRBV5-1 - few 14 TGCGCCAGCAGCTTGGCGACAGGAAATGAAAAACTGTTTTTT CASSLATGNEKLFF
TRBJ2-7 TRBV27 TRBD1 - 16 TGTGCCAGCAGTTTGACCTTAAGGACAGGGATTTACGAGCAGTACTTC CASSLTLRTGIYEQYF
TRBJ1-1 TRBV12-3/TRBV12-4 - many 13 TGTGCCAGCACCTACGGGGGGATGGCTGAAGCTTTCTTT CASTYGGMAEAFF
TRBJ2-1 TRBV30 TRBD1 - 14 TGTGCCTGGTACCGGGACAGGGGGGACAATGAGCAGTTCTTC CAWYRDRGDNEQFF
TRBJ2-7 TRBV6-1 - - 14 TGCGCCAGCAGGTCCGAAGGTCCACCCTACGAGCAGTACTTC CASRSEGPPYEQYF
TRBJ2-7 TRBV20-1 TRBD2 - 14 TGCGGTGTCCCGGATTCTAGCGGGAACTACGAGCAGTACTTC CGVPDSSGNYEQYF
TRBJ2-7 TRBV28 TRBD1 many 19 TGTGCCAGCAGCTGGAATATAGGACAGGGGGTGCGGGCTCCCTACGAGCAGTACTTC CASSWNIGQGVRAPYEQYF
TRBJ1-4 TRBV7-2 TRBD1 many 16 TGTGCCAGCAGCTTAGTATGGGACAGGGCGGGAGAAAAACTGTTTTTT CASSLVWDRAGEKLFF
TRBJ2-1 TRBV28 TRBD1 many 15 TGTGCCAGCAGTCTGACAGGGGGTCTTGGCAATGAGCAGTTCTTC CASSLTGGLGNEQFF
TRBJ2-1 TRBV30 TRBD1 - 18 TGTGCCTGGAGTAGCCGGGACAGGGGGCCTGGGGCCTACAATGAGCAGTTCTTC CAWSSRDRGPGAYNEQFF
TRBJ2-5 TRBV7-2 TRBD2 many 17 TGTGCCAGCAGCCCGCTAGCGGGAGGAGGGGGGGTGGGGACCCAGTACTTC CASSPLAGGGGVGTQYF
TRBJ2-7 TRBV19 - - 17 TGTGCCAGTAGTATGGTCCCCGGTCGGCTCGGGAGTAACGAGCAGTACTTC CASSMVPGRLGSNEQYF
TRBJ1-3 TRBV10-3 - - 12 TGTGCCATCGAAGGGGCAGGAAACACCATATATTTT CAIEGAGNTIYF
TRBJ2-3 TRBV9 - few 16 TGTGCCAGCAGCGTAGATCAATCCCCGGGCACAGATACGCAGTATTTT CASSVDQSPGTDTQYF
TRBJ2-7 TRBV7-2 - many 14 TGTGCCAGCAGCCGAGAGACGGGCGCCTACGAGCAGTACTTC CASSRETGAYEQYF
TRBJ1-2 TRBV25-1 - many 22 TGTGCCAGCACCAAACCCGGGTTTGTGGACAGAATAGCTCCTCGGTCGTCCTATGGCTACACCTTC CASTKPGFVDRIAPRSSYGYTF
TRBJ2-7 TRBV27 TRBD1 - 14 TGTGCCAGCAGTCCCCGGGACAGACGACGGGAGCAGTACTTC CASSPRDRRREQYF
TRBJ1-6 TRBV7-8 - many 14 TGTGCCAGCACCTCAAACAGCTATAATTCACCCCTCCACTTT CASTSNSYNSPLHF
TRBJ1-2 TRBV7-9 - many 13 TGTGCCAGCAGCTTAGCCAATAACTATGGCTACACCTTC CASSLANNYGYTF
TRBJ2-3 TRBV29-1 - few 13 TGCAGCGTTGAGGGGTTACCTGGGGATACGCAGTATTTT CSVEGLPGDTQYF
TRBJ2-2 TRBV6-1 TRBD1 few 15 TGTGCCAGCAGTGACGGCAGGGGGTTTAGCGGGGAGCTGTTTTTT CASSDGRGFSGELFF
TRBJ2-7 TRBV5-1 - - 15 TGCGCCAGCAGCTTGTTTGGCGGCACCTCCTACGAGCAGTACTTC CASSLFGGTSYEQYF
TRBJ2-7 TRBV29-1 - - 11 TGCAGCGCCTCTTCGGCAGGGATGCAGTACTTC CSASSAGMQYF
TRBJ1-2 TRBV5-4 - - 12 TGTGCCAGCAGAGATGAAGGTTATGGCTACACCTTC CASRDEGYGYTF
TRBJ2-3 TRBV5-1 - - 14 TGCGCCAGCAGCACGGGACAAGTCACAGATACGCAGTATTTT CASSTGQVTDTQYF
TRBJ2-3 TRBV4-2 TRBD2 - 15 TGTGCCAGCAGCCCCGGGGGGGCGGGAGCAGATACGCAGTATTTT CASSPGGAGADTQYF
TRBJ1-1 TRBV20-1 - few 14 TGCAGTGCTAGAGAGGGAAGGATGAACACTGAAGCTTTCTTT CSAREGRMNTEAFF
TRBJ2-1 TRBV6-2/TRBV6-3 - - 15 TGTGCCACCACCTTAAGCGCCGGGTCCTACAATGAGCAGTTCTTC CATTLSAGSYNEQFF
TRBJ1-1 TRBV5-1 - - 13 TGCGCCAGCAGCTGGGGGGGGGAGACTGAAGCTTTCTTT CASSWGGETEAFF
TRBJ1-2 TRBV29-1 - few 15 TGCAGCGCCCAGTCCCGGGACATCCCCGGGAATGGCTACACCTTC CSAQSRDIPGNGYTF
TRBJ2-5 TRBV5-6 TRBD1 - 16 TGTGCCAGCAGCTTGGTTTGGGACAGGGGTGAAGAGACCCAGTACTTC CASSLVWDRGEETQYF
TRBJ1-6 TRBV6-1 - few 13 TGTGCCAGCAGCACAGGGACCAATTCACCCCTCCACTTT CASSTGTNSPLHF
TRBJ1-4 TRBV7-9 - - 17 TGTGCCAGCAGCTTAACCGCAGGCTTTACAACTAATGAAAAACTGTTTTTT CASSLTAGFTTNEKLFF
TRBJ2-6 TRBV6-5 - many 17 TGTGCCAGCAGTTCCCGACTAACCTTCTCTGGGGCCAACGTCCTGACTTTC CASSSRLTFSGANVLTF
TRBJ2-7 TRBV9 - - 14 TGTGCCAGCAGCCCAGGGGACTTCACCTACGAGCAGTACTTC CASSPGDFTYEQYF
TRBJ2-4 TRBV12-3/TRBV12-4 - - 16 TGTGCCAGCAGTTTGGAGGGGGTAATGGCCAAAAACATTCAGTACTTC CASSLEGVMAKNIQYF
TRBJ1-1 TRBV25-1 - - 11 TGTGCCAGCCTGGGGGCTGATGAAGCTTTCTTT CASLGADEAFF
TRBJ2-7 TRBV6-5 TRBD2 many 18 TGTGCCAGCAGTTATCAAGGGACTAGCGGGAGGTGGGCCTTCGAGCAGTACTTC CASSYQGTSGRWAFEQYF
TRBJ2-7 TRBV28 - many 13 TGCGCCAGCAGCCCGGGGGTCTCCTACGAGCAGTACTTC CASSPGVSYEQYF
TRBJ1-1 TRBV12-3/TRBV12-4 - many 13 TGTGCCAGCCGAGTTAGTTGGAACACTGAAGCTTTCTTT CASRVSWNTEAFF
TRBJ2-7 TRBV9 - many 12 TGTGCCAGCAGCCCCGGGACAAGGGAGCAGTACTTC CASSPGTREQYF
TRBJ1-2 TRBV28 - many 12 TGTGCCAGCAGTTTGGAGGGTGGAGGCTACACCTTC CASSLEGGGYTF
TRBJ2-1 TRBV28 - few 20 TGTGCCAGCAGTTTACCCCACTGGGGTTTAGCGGAGGGCAACAACAATGAGCAGTTCTTC CASSLPHWGLAEGNNNEQFF
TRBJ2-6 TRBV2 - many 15 TGTGCCAGCAGTACATGGGAATCTGGGGCCAACGTCCTGACTTTC CASSTWESGANVLTF
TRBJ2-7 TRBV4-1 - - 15 TGCGCCAGCAGCCAGAGGGCACAGGCTTCCTACGAGCAGTACTTC CASSQRAQASYEQYF
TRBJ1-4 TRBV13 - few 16 TGTGCCAGCAGCCTAAGACAGACTGCAACTAATGAAAAACTGTTTTTT CASSLRQTATNEKLFF
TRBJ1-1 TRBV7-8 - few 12 TGTGCCAGCAGCTTAAAGGGAGCTGAAGCTTTCTTT CASSLKGAEAFF
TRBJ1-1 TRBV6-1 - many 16 TGTGCCAGCAGTGGGCATGAGGGGCAAGGGAACACTGAAGCTTTCTTT CASSGHEGQGNTEAFF